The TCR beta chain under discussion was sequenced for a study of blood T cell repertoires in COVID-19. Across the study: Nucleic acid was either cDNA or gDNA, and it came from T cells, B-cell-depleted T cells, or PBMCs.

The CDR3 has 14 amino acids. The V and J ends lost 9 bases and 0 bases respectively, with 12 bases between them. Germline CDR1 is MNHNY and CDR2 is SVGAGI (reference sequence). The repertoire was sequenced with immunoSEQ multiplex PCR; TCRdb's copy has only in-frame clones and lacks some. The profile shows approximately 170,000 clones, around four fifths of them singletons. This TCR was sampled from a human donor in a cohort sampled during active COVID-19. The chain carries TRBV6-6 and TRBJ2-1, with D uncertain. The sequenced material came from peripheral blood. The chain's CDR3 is CASSQINSYNEQFF. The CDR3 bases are TGTGCCAGTTCCCAGATCAACTCCTACAATGAGCAGTTCTTC.